The entry below describes one T cell receptor beta chain. What it binds is not known. The data belong to a study of cytomegalovirus exposure and HLA in healthy donors. Study-wide findings and caveats: In vitro data verified a few CMV-associated chains as specific for CMV antigens.

Use of 60 Vbeta and 13 Jbeta primers characterized the PCR. Sequenced by immunoSEQ multiplex PCR; TCRdb stores in-frame clones only, minus some. The sample includes around 230,000 clones, around 79% of them seen just once. Per the germline V gene, CDR1 is SGHRS and CDR2 is YFSETQ. This CDR3 is 16 amino acids long. Trimming shortened V by 0 bases and J by 0 bases, and 11 bases separated the two germline ends. The source of this sequence is a male donor in good health and CMV-seronegative. The source material was PBMCs. The chain links TRBV5-1 to TRBJ2-3, with D unresolved. In DNA form, the CDR3 reads TGCGCCAGCAGCTTGGGGGTAGCAGCTAGCACAGATACGCAGTATTTT. Translating gives CASSLGVAASTDTQYF. The variable domain in full, completed from reference TRBV5-1 and TRBJ2-3, reads KAGVTQTPRYLIKTRGQQVTLSCSPISGHRSVSWYQQTPGQGLQFLFEYFSETQRNKGNFPGRFSGRQFSNSRSEMNVSTLELGDSALYLCASSLGVAASTDTQYFGPGTRLTVL.